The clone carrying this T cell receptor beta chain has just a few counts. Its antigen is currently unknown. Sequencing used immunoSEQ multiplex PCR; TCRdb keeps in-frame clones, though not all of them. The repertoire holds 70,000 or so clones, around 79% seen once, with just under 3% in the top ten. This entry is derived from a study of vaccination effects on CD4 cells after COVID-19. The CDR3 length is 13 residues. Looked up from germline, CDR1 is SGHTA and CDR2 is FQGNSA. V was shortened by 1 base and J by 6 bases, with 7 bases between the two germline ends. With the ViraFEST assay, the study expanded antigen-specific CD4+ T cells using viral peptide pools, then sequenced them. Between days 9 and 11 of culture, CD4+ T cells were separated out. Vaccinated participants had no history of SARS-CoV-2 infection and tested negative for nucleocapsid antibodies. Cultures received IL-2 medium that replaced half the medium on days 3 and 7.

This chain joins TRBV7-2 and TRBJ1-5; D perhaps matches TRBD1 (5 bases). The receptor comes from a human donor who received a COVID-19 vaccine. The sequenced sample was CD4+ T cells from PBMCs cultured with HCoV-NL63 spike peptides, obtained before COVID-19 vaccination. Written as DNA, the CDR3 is TGTGCCAGCAGCTTAGACCAGGGTCAGCCCCAGCATTTT. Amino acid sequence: CASSLDQGQPQHF.